The 20 T cell receptor beta chains below all came from one sample that was sequenced in a study of OX40 agonist ivuxolimab in advanced cancers. Library creation used the immunoSEQ multiplex PCR assay. TCRdb obtained this table from immuneACCESS and retained in-frame rearrangements with V and J assigned. These tables miss some clones; where compared with another copy, unresolved V genes account for less than half of the shortfall, and the remainder is unexplained. The sample table lists fewer than 50,000 clones, about 89% of them with a count of one. Roughly 0.53% of the sample rests with the top ten. The sample consisted of CD4+ or CD8+ T cells sorted from blood, taken in a trial of the OX40 agonist ivuxolimab. The receptors originated from an adult with an advanced solid tumor such as melanoma, head and neck, liver or kidney cancer.

The chain recombines TRBV18 with TRBJ2-3; the D is unclear. Germline CDR1 and CDR2: KGHSH and LQKENI. The CDR3 has 12 residues. Trimming cost V 3 bases and J 2 bases, with 3 bases left between them. This chain's CDR3 is CASSPATDTQYF. CDR3 nucleotides: TGTGCCAGCTCACCTGCCACAGATACGCAGTATTTT.

V is TRBV11-2 and J is TRBJ2-5; 8 bases match TRBD2. J gave up 3 bases and V 1 base, and 7 bases lay outside the gene matches. CDR1 is SGHAT, CDR2 FQNNGV, per germline. This CDR3 spans 16 amino acids. The CDR3 loop reads CASSLAPAGGEETQYF. The CDR3 nucleotides are TGTGCCAGCAGCTTAGCCCCAGCCGGGGGGGAAGAGACCCAGTACTTC.

The chain combines TRBV5-1 with TRBJ2-5, with TRBD2 matching over 7 bases. Trimming removed 4 bases from V and 1 base from J; junction bases left unmatched: 4. Germline lookup yields CDR1 SGHRS and CDR2 YFSETQ. CDR3 size: 14 residues. Written as DNA, the CDR3 is TGCGCCAGCAGCCTTACTAGCGCCCAAGAGACCCAGTACTTC. As protein: CASSLTSAQETQYF.

This clone was observed once. The chain links TRBV5-1 to TRBJ2-1; D remains unclear. The germline V gene encodes CDR1 SGHRS and CDR2 YFSETQ. V lost 2 bases, J lost 5 bases, and 5 bases lay in between. The CDR3 loop spans 12 amino acids. As DNA, the CDR3 is TGCGCCAGCAGCTTAGCAAACAATGAGCAGTTCTTC. The encoded protein is CASSLANNEQFF.

The J gene is TRBJ1-6, the V gene TRBV9; TRBD1 matches at 9 bases. CDR3 length: 15 residues. Germline V lookup: CDR1 SGDLS, CDR2 YYNGEE. The ends lost 4 bases at V and 7 bases at J; junction bases unmatched: 6. CDR3 residues: CASSPRTGANSPLHF. As DNA, the CDR3 is TGTGCCAGCAGCCCCCGGACAGGGGCAAATTCACCCCTCCACTTT.

The chain has TRBV7-9 and TRBJ2-3, with 11 positions matching TRBD2. Germline values: CDR1 SEHNR, CDR2 FQNEAQ (reference sequence). The CDR3 sequence is 17 residues long. V was clipped by 1 base and J by 6 bases; unmatched bases: 9. CDR3 amino acids: CASSLERLAGPRDTQYF. The CDR3 DNA follows: TGTGCCAGCAGCTTAGAAAGACTAGCGGGGCCCCGGGATACGCAGTATTTT.

The chain recombines TRBV4-1 with TRBJ2-1; TRBD2 might be the D (5 bases). Trimming pared 2 bases from V and 5 bases from J, leaving 16 bases between. The CDR3 sequence is 16 residues long. CDR1 MGHRA and CDR2 YSYEKL come from the germline V gene. CDR3 DNA sequence: TGCGCCAGCAGCCAATCCCAAGGCGGGTGGGACAATGAGCAGTTCTTC. This gives the protein CASSQSQGGWDNEQFF.

The rearrangement links TRBV7-2 to TRBJ1-4; TRBD1 matches at 7 bases. CDR1 is SGHTA and CDR2 is FQGNSA in the germline V gene. The CDR3 is 14 amino acids. J lost 7 bases, V lost 5 bases, and 7 bases had no gene match. This chain's CDR3 is CASSLRGTAEKLFF. As DNA, the CDR3 is TGTGCCAGCAGCCTTCGGGGGACAGCTGAAAAACTGTTTTTT.

The chain links TRBV10-3 to TRBJ1-6; D is unresolved. The CDR3 sequence is 14 residues long. Trimming left V 0 bases short and J 9 bases short, with 9 bases between. Germline V gene sequence: CDR1 ENHRY, CDR2 SYGVKD. The CDR3 is CAISESVFSSPLHF. DNA of the CDR3: TGTGCCATCAGTGAGTCAGTATTCTCTTCACCCCTCCACTTT.

The V gene is TRBV19, the J gene TRBJ1-4; maybe TRBD1 (5 bases). The length of the CDR3 is 14 residues. V gave up 3 bases and J gave up 6 bases, with 11 bases separating them. In germline, CDR1 is LNHDA, CDR2 SQIVND (reference sequence). CDR3 DNA sequence: TGTGCCAGTAGTATGCAGGGACTGTATGAAAAACTGTTTTTT. Translated, it gives CASSMQGLYEKLFF.

V is TRBV25-1 and J is TRBJ1-3; no reliable D call. The CDR3 length is 16 residues. V gave up 3 bases and J gave up 2 bases, with 14 bases separating them. CDR1 and CDR2 (germline): MGHDK, SYGVNS. The DNA of the CDR3 is TGTGCCAGCAGTGATTTAAAAGGGTTACCTGGAAACACCATATATTTT. It translates to CASSDLKGLPGNTIYF.

This chain connects TRBV7-9 to TRBJ2-2; TRBD1 agrees at 7 bases. Germline lookup yields CDR1 SEHNR and CDR2 FQNEAQ (reference sequence). V gave up 5 bases and J gave up 4 bases; unmatched junction bases: 4. The CDR3 is 14 residues long. The CDR3 region is CASSNGQVTGELFF. In nucleotides, the CDR3 is TGTGCCAGCAGCAACGGACAGGTCACCGGGGAGCTGTTTTTT.

The genes are TRBV5-1 and TRBJ2-2; D is ambiguous. The CDR3 runs to 16 residues. Germline values: CDR1 SGHRS, CDR2 YFSETQ. Trimming shortened V by 0 bases and J by 3 bases, and 12 bases separated the two germline ends. As DNA, the CDR3 is TGCGCCAGCAGCTTGGCCCAGCACAGCTACACCGGGGAGCTGTTTTTT. As protein: CASSLAQHSYTGELFF.

V gene TRBV7-2 combines with J gene TRBJ2-3; TRBD2 matches 8 bases. The CDR3 loop spans 17 amino acids. V lost 5 bases and J lost 3; bases outside the gene matches: 13. Germline-derived CDR1 and CDR2 are SGHTA and FQGNSA. CDR3 DNA: TGTGCCAGCAGCCTCCTTTACGAGACTAGCGTTACAGATACGCAGTATTTT. It is translated as CASSLLYETSVTDTQYF.

The chain combines TRBV12-5 with TRBJ1-3, with no clear D. With 4 bases removed from V and 2 bases from J, the gap between germline ends came to 3 bases. Looked up from germline, CDR1 is LGHNT and CDR2 is FRNRAP. There are 12 residues in the CDR3. The CDR3 sequence is CASGSPGNTIYF. The CDR3 DNA reads as TGTGCTAGTGGTTCGCCTGGAAACACCATATATTTT.

CDR3 in amino acids: CASSYRANTEAFF. CDR3 nucleotides: TGTGCCAGCAGTTACCGAGCTAACACTGAAGCTTTCTTT. V and J are TRBV6-6 and TRBJ1-1, with D uncertain. Deletions cut 2 bases from V and 2 bases from J, with 6 bases between. Germline V gene lookup returns CDR1 MNHNY and CDR2 SVGAGI (reference sequence). The CDR3 spans 13 residues.

The chain has TRBV2 and TRBJ1-2; D uncertain. Germline CDR1 and CDR2: SNHLY and FYNNEI. The CDR3 totals 15 residues. V was clipped by 4 bases and J by 0 bases, with 12 bases between them. DNA of the CDR3: TGTGCCAGCAGTGCGTTAAAGAATACTAACTATGGCTACACCTTC. Translation: CASSALKNTNYGYTF.

The rearrangement links TRBV19 to TRBJ2-2, with D hard to call. The V and J ends lost 7 bases and 3 bases respectively, with 15 bases between them. Germline lookup yields CDR1 LNHDA and CDR2 SQIVND (reference sequence). This CDR3 contains 15 residues. The CDR3 loop is CASKTTPVYTGELFF. DNA for the CDR3: TGTGCCAGTAAGACAACTCCCGTTTACACCGGGGAGCTGTTTTTT.

V and J are TRBV7-9 and TRBJ2-2; 8 nucleotides match TRBD2. V was pared by 5 bases and J by 3 bases, with 8 bases of the junction left unmatched. In germline, CDR1 is SEHNR, CDR2 FQNEAQ (reference sequence). CDR3 size: 16 residues. The CDR3 DNA reads as TGTGCCAGCAGCCCCCGGGGTAGCGGGGACACCGGGGAGCTGTTTTTT. Amino acids: CASSPRGSGDTGELFF.

This clone has only one observation. The V call is TRBV5-4, the J call TRBJ2-1, with 14 positions matching TRBD2. This CDR3 comprises 17 residues. CDR1 is SGHNT and CDR2 is YYREEE in the germline V gene (reference sequence). The ends lost 5 bases at V and 2 bases at J; junction bases unmatched: 6. The CDR3 sequence: CASSFGLAGGTYNEQFF. In DNA, the CDR3 is TGTGCCAGCAGTTTCGGACTAGCGGGGGGTACCTACAATGAGCAGTTCTTC.